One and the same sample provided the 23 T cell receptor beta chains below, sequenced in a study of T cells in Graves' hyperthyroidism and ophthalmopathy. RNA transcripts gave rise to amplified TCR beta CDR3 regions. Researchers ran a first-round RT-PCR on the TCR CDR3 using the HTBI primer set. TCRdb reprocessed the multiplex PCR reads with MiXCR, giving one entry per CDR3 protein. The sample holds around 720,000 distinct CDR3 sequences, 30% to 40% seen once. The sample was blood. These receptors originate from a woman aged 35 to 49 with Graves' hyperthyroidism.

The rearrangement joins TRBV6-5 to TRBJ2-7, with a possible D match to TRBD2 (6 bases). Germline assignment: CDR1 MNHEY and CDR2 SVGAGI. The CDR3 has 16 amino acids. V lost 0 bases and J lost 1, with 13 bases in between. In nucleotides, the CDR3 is TGTGCCAGCAGTTACTCTACGGGGACTGCTTCCTACGAGCAGTACTTC. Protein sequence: CASSYSTGTASYEQYF.

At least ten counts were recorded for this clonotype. Here the CDR3 DNA reads TGTGCCAGCAGCTTAACCCAGCACAATTCACCCCTCCACTTT. It encodes CASSLTQHNSPLHF. V usage is TRBV7-3 and J usage is TRBJ1-6; D not resolved. This CDR3 has 14 amino acids. From germline, CDR1 is SGHTA and CDR2 FQGTGA. V lost 0 bases, J lost 7 bases, and 7 bases lay in between.

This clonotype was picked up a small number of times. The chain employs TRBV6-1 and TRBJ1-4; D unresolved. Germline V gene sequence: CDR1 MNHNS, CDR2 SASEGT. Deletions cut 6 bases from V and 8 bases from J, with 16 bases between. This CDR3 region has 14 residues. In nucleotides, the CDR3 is TGTGCCAGCAGGCAGACATTCACGGGGGAAAAACTGTTTTTT. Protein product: CASRQTFTGEKLFF.

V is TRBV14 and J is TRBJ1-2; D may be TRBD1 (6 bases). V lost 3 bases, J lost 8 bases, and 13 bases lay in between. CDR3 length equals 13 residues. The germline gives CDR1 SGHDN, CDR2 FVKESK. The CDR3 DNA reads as TGTGCCAGCAGCCACCAACAGGGCTTGGGCTACACCTTC. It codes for CASSHQQGLGYTF.

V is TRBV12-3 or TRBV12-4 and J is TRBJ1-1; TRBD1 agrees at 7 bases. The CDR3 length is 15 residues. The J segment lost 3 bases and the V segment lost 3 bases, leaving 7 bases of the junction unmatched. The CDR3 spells CASSLKRGRDTEAFF. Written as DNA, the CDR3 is TGTGCCAGCAGTTTGAAAAGGGGGCGAGACACTGAAGCTTTCTTT.

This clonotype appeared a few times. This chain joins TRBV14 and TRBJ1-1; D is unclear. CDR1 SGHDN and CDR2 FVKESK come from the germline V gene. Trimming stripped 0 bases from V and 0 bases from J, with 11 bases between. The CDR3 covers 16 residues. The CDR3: CASSQDLGAMNTEAFF. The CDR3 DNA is TGTGCCAGCAGCCAAGATCTCGGAGCCATGAACACTGAAGCTTTCTTT. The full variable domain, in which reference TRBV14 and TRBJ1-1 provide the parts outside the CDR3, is EAGVTQFPSHSVIEKGQTVTLRCDPISGHDNLYWYRRVMGKEIKFLLHFVKESKQDESGMPNNRFLAERTGGTYSTLKVQPAELEDSGVYFCASSQDLGAMNTEAFFGQGTRLTVV.

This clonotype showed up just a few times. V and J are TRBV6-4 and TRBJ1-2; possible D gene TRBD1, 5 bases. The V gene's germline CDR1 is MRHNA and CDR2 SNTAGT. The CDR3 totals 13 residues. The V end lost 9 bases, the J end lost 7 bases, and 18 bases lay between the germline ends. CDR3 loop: CASQQVEAGGYTF. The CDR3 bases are TGTGCCAGTCAACAGGTGGAGGCGGGTGGCTACACCTTC.

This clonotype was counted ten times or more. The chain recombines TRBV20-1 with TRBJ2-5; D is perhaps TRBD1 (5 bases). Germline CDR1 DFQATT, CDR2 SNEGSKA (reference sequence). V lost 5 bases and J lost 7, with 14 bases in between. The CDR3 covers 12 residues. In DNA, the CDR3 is TGCAGTGCTCGACAGCCTCAGGGGACCCAGTACTTC. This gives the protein CSARQPQGTQYF.

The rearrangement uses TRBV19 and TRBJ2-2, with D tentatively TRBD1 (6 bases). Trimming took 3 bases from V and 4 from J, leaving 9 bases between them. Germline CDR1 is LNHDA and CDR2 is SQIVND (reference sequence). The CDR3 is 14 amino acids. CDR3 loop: CASSMGAGTGELFF. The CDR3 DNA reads TGTGCCAGTAGTATGGGGGCCGGCACCGGGGAGCTGTTTTTT.

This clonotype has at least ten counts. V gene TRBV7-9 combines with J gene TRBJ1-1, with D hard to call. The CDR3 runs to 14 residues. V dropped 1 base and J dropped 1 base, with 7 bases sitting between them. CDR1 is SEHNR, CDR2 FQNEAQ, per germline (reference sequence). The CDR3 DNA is TGTGCCAGCAGCTTAGTTTTGGGGAACACTGAAGCTTTCTTT. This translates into CASSLVLGNTEAFF. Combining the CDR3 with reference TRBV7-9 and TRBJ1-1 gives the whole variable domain DTGVSQNPRHKITKRGQNVTFRCDPISEHNRLYWYRQTLGQGPEFLTYFQNEAQLEKSRLLSDRFSAERPKGSFSTLEIQRTEQGDSAMYLCASSLVLGNTEAFFGQGTRLTVV.

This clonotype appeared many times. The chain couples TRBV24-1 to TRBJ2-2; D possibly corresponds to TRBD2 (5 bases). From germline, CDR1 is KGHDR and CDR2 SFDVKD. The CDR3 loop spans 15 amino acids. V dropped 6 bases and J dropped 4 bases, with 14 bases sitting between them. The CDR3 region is CATSKRADLTGELFF. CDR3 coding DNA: TGTGCCACCAGTAAGAGGGCTGATCTCACCGGGGAGCTGTTTTTT.

The CDR3 here is CASSPTRGTEAFF. CDR3 sequence (DNA): TGTGCCAGCAGTCCCACGCGGGGCACTGAAGCTTTCTTT. This chain uses TRBV12-3 or TRBV12-4 with TRBJ1-1; D uncertain. The CDR3 covers 13 residues. V was cut by 5 bases and J by 4 bases, with 11 bases left in between.

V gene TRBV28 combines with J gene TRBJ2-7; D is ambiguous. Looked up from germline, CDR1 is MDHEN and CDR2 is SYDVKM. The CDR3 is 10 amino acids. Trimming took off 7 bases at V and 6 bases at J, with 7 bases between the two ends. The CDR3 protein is CASNQAEQYF. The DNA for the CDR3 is TGTGCCAGCAATCAGGCCGAGCAGTACTTC.

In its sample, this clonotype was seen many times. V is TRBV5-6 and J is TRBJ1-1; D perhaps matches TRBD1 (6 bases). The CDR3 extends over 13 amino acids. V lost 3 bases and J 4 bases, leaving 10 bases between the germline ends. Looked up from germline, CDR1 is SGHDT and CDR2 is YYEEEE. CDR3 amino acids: CASSYNRVTEAFF. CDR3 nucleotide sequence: TGTGCCAGCAGCTACAACAGGGTCACTGAAGCTTTCTTT. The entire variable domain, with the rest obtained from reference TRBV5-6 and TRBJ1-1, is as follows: DAGVTQSPTHLIKTRGQQVTLRCSPKSGHDTVSWYQQALGQGPQFIFQYYEEEERQRGNFPDRFSGHQFPNYSSELNVNALLLGDSALYLCASSYNRVTEAFFGQGTRLTVV.

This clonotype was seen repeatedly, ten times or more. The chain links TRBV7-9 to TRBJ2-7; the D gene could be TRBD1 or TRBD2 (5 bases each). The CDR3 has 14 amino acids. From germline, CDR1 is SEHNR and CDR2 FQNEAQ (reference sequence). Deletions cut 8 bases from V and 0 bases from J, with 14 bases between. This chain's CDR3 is CASAPGTRSYEQYF. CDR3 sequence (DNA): TGTGCCAGCGCCCCCGGGACCCGCTCCTACGAGCAGTACTTC.

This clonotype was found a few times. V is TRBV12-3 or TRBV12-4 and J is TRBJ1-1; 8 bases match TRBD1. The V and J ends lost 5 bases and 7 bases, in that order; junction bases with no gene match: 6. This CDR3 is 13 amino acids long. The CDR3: CASSRGQGLEAFF. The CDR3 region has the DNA TGTGCCAGCAGTCGCGGACAGGGCCTTGAAGCTTTCTTT.

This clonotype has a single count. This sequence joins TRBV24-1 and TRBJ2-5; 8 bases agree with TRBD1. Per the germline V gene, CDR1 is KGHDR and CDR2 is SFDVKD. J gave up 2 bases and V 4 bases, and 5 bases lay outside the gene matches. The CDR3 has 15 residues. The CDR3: CATSDPGTGQETQYF. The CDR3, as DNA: TGTGCCACCAGTGACCCCGGGACAGGACAAGAGACCCAGTACTTC.

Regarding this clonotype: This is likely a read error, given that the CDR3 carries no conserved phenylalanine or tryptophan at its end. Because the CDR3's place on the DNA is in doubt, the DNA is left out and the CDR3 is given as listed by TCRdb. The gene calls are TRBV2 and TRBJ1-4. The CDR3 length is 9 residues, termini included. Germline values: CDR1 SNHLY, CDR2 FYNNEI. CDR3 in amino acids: CASSGKLVY.

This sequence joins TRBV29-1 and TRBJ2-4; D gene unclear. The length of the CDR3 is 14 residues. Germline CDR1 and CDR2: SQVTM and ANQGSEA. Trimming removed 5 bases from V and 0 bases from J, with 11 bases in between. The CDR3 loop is CSVRNLGAKNIQYF. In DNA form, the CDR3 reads TGCAGCGTTCGGAACCTGGGAGCCAAAAACATTCAGTACTTC.

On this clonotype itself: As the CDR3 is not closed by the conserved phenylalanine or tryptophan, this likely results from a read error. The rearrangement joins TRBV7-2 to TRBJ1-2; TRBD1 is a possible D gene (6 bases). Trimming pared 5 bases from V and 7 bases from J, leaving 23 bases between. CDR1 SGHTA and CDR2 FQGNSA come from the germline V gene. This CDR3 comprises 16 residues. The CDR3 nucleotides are TGTGCCAGCAGCGCTACCCGAAACAGGGCCGGGGGTGGCTACACCCTC. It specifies CASSATRNRAGGGYTL.

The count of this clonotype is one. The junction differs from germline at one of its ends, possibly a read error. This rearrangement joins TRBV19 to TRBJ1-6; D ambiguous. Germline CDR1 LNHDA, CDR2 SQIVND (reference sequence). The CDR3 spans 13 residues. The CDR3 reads CASSMSLRIPPHF. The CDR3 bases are TGTGCCAGTAGTATGAGTCTCCGGATACCCCCCCACTTT.

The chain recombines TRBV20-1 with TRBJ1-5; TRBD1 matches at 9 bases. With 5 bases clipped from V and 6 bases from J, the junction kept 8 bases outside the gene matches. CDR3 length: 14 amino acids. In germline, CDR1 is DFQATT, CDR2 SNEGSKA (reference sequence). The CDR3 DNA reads TGCAGTGCTGCCCTGACAGGGGGTCGTCAGCCCCAGCATTTT. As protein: CSAALTGGRQPQHF.

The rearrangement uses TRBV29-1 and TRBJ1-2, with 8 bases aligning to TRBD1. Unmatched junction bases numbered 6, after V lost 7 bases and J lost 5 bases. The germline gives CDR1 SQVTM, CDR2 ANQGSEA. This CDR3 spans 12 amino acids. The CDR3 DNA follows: TGCAGCGCGAGCACAGGGGGGTATGGCTACACCTTC. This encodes CSASTGGYGYTF.